This T cell receptor (beta chain) was observed in a study of cytomegalovirus exposure and HLA in healthy donors. The study, taken as a whole, reports: An apparent linkage of common viral pathogens to several of the most significant clusters emerged in a later analysis.

CDR1 and CDR2 from the germline V gene are SGDLS and YYNGEE. The CDR3 runs 14 residues. V shed 4 bases and J 10 bases; nucleotides not matched to a gene: 10. Remarks on this clone: The antigen is undetermined.

Both 60 Vbeta primers and 13 Jbeta primers went into the PCR. The table came from immunoSEQ multiplex PCR; TCRdb's copy has only in-frame clones and leaves some out. The data contain 150,000 to 250,000 clones, 82% of them singletons. The rearrangement uses TRBV9 and TRBJ2-1; TRBD2 matches 8 bases. The sequenced sample was PBMCs. This clonotype was sampled from a woman aged 45-59 years in good health and CMV-seropositive. For the CDR3, the DNA is TGTGCCAGCAGCAGTTCGACTAGCGCGGACGAGCAGTTCTTC. This codes for CASSSSTSADEQFF.